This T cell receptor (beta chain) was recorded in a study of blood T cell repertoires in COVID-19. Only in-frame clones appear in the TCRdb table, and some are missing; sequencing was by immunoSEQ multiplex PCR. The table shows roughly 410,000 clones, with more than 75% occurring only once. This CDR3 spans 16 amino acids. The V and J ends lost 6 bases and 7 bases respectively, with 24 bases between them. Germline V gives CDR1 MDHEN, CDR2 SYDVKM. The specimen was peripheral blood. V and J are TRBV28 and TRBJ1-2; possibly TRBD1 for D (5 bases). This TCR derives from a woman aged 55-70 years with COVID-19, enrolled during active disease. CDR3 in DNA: TGTGCCAGCAGCTCACCGGGTCAGGGATATGGCAGTGGCTACACCTTC. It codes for CASSSPGQGYGSGYTF.